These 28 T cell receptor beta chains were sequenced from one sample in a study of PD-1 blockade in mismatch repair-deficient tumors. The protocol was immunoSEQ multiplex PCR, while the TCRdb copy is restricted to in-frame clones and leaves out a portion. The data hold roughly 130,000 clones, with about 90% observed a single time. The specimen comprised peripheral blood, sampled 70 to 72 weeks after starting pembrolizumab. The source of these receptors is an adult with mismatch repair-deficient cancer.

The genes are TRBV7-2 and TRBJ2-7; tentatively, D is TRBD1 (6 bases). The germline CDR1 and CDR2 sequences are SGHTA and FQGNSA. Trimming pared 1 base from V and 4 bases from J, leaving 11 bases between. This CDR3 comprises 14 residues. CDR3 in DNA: TGTGCCAGCAGCTTAGAACAGGGATGGTACGAGCAGTACTTC. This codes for CASSLEQGWYEQYF.

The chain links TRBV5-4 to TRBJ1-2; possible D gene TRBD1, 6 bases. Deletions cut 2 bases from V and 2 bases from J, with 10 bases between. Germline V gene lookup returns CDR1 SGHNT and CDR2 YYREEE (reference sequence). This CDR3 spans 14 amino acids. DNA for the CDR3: TGTGCCAGCAGCTTTCGGACAGAAAACTATGGCTACACCTTC. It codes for CASSFRTENYGYTF.

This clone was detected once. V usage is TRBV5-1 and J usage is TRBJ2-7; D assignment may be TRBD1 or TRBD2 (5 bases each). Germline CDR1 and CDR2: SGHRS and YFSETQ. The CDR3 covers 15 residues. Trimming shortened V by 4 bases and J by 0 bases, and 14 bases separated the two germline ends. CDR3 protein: CASSGRGLPSYEQYF. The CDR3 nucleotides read TGCGCCAGCAGCGGCCGGGGCTTGCCCTCCTACGAGCAGTACTTC. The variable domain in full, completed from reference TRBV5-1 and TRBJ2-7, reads KAGVTQTPRYLIKTRGQQVTLSCSPISGHRSVSWYQQTPGQGLQFLFEYFSETQRNKGNFPGRFSGRQFSNSRSEMNVSTLELGDSALYLCASSGRGLPSYEQYFGPGTRLTVT.

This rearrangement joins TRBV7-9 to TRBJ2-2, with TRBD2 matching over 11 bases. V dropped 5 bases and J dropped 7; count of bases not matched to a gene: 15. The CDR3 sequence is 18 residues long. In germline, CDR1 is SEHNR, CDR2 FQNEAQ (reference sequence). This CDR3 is CASSRTGKLAGASGELFF. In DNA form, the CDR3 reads TGTGCCAGCAGCCGGACAGGGAAACTAGCGGGAGCTAGCGGGGAGCTGTTTTTT.

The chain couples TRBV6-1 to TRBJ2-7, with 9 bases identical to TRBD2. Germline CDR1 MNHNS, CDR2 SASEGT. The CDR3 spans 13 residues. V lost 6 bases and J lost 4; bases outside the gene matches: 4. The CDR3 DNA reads TGTGCCAGCAGAGTAGCGGGAGCTTACGAGCAGTACTTC. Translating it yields CASRVAGAYEQYF.

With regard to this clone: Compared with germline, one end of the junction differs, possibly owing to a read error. CDR3 DNA: TGTGCCAGCAGCCCCATCCAACTCGGCGGGTCGTTT. Its protein is CASSPIQLGGSF. The chain joins TRBV9 to TRBJ2-3, with a tentative D call TRBD2 (5 bases). The CDR3 loop spans 12 amino acids. The germline V gene has CDR1 SGDLS and CDR2 YYNGEE.

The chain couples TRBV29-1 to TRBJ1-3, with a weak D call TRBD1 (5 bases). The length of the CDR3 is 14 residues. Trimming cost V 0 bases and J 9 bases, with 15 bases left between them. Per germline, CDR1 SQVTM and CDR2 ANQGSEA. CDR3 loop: CSVEDRDRRATIYF. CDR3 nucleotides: TGCAGCGTTGAAGATCGGGACCGGAGGGCCACCATATATTTT. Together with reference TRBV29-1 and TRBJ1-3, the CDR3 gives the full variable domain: SAVISQKPSRDICQRGTSLTIQCQVDSQVTMMFWYRQQPGQSLTLIATANQGSEATYESGFVIDKFPISRPNLTFSTLTVSNMSPEDSSIYLCSVEDRDRRATIYFGEGSWLTVV.

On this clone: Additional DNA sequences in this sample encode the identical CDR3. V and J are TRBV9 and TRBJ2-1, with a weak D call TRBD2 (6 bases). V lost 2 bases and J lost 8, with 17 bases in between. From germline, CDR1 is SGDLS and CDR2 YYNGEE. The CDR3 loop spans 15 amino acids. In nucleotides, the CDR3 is TGTGCCAGCAGCGTCGGGACTGTCCCGAGCGATGAGCAGTTCTTC. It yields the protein CASSVGTVPSDEQFF.

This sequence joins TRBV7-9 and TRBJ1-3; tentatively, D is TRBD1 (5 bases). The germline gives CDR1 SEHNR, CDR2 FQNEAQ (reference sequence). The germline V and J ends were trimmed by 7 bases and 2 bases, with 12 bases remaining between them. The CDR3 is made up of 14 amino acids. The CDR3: CASTTQGAGNTIYF. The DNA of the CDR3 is TGTGCCAGCACCACTCAGGGTGCTGGAAACACCATATATTTT. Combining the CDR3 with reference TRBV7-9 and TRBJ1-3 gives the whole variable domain DTGVSQNPRHKITKRGQNVTFRCDPISEHNRLYWYRQTLGQGPEFLTYFQNEAQLEKSRLLSDRFSAERPKGSFSTLEIQRTEQGDSAMYLCASTTQGAGNTIYFGEGSWLTVV.

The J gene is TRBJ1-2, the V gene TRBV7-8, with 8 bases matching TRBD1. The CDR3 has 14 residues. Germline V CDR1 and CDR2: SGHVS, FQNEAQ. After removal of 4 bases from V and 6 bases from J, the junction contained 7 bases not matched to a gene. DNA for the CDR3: TGTGCCAGCAGCTCAAGCAGGGGGCGGAATGGCTACACCTTC. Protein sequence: CASSSSRGRNGYTF.

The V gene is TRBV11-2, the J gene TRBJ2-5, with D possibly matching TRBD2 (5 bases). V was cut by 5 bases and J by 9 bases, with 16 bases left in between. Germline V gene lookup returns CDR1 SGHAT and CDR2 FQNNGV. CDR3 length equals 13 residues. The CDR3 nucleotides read TGTGCCAGCAGCAAAGACGGTCCCGGGGCCCAGTACTTC. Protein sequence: CASSKDGPGAQYF.

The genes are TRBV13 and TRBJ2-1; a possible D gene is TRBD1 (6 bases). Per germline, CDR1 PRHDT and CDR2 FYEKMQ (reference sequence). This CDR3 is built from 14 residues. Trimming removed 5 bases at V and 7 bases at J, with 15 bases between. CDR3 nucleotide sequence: TGTGCCAGCAGCGCCCCGGACAGACAAAATGAGCAGTTCTTC. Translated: CASSAPDRQNEQFF.

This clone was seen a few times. The CDR3 is CASSPGGKAFF. The CDR3 DNA reads as TGTGCCAGCTCACCGGGAGGGAAAGCTTTCTTT. The gene calls are TRBV18 and TRBJ1-1, with D uncertain. This CDR3 spans 11 amino acids. Per the germline V gene, CDR1 is KGHSH and CDR2 is LQKENI. V shed 3 bases and J shed 9 bases, with 8 bases lying between them. Supplemented by reference TRBV18 and TRBJ1-1, the full variable domain reads NAGVMQNPRHLVRRRGQEARLRCSPMKGHSHVYWYRQLPEEGLKFMVYLQKENIIDESGMPKERFSAEFPKEGPSILRIQQVVRGDSAAYFCASSPGGKAFFGQGTRLTVV.

CDR3 in amino acids: CASSPRTGTEAFF. The CDR3 DNA reads TGTGCCAGCTCACCGAGGACGGGGACTGAAGCTTTCTTT. The chain couples TRBV18 to TRBJ1-1; D is undetermined. The CDR3 totals 13 residues. The V gene's germline CDR1 is KGHSH and CDR2 LQKENI. V dropped 3 bases and J dropped 5 bases, with 10 bases sitting between them.

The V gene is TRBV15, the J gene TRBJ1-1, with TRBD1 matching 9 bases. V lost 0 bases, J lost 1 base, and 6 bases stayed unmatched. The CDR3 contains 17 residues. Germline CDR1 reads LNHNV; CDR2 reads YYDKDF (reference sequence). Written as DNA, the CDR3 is TGTGCCACCAGCAGAGATGACAGGGGGTCTTGGAACACTGAAGCTTTCTTT. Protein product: CATSRDDRGSWNTEAFF.

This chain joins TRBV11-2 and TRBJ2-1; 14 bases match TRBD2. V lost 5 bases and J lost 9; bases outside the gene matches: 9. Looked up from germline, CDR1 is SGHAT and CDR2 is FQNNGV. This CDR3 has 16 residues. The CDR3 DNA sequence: TGTGCCAGCAGCCCAACCGGACTAGCGGGGGGTATTGAGCAGTTCTTC. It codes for CASSPTGLAGGIEQFF.

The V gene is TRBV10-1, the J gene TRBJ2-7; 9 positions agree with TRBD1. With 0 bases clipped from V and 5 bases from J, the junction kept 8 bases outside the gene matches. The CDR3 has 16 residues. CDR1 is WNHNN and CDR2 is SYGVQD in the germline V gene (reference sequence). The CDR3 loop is CASSESSRDRVHEQYF. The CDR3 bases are TGCGCCAGCAGTGAGTCGAGTCGGGACAGGGTTCACGAGCAGTACTTC.

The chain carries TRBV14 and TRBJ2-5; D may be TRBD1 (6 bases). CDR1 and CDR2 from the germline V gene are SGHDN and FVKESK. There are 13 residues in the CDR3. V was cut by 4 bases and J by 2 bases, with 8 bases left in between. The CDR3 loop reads CASSPGQQETQYF. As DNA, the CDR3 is TGTGCCAGCAGCCCCGGACAGCAAGAGACCCAGTACTTC.

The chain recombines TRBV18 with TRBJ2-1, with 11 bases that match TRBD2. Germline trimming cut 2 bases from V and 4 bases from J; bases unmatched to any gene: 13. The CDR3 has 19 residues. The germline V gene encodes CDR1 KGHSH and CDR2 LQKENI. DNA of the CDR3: TGTGCCAGCTCACCATCTTTTCCGGGACTAGCGGAAGATTACAATGAGCAGTTCTTC. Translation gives CASSPSFPGLAEDYNEQFF.

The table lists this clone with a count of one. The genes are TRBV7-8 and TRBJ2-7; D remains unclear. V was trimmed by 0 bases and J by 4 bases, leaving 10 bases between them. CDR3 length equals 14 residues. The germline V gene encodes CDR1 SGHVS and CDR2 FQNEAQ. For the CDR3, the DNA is TGTGCCAGCAGCTTAGCGGTGGCAGAATACGAGCAGTACTTC. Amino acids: CASSLAVAEYEQYF.

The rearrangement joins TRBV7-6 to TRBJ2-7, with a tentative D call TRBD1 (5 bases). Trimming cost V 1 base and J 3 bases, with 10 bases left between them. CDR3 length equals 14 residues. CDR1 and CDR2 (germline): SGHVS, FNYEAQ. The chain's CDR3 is CASSLGEDSYEQYF. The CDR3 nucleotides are TGTGCCAGCAGCTTAGGGGAAGACAGCTACGAGCAGTACTTC.

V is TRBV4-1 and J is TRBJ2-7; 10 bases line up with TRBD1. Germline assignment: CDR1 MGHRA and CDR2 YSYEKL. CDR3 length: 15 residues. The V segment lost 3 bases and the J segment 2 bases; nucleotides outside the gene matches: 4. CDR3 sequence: CASSHTGTGAYEQYF. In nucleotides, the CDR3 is TGCGCCAGCAGCCATACCGGGACAGGGGCCTACGAGCAGTACTTC.

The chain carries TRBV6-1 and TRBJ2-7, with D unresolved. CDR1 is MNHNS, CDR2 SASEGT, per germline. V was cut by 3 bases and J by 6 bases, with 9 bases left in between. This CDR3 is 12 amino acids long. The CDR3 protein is CASSDSGREQYF. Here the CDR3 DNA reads TGTGCCAGCAGTGACTCCGGCCGCGAGCAGTACTTC.

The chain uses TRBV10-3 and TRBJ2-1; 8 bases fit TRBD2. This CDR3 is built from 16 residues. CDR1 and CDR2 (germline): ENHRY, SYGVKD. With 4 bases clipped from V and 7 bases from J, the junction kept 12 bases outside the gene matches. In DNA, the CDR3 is TGTGCCATCAGTGTTCGGAAGCGGGAGAGTGGGAATGAGCAGTTCTTC. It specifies CAISVRKRESGNEQFF.

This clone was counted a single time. In nucleotides, the CDR3 is TGTGCCAGCAGCCGGTACGCCACGAACACCGGGGAGCTGTTTTTT. It encodes CASSRYATNTGELFF. The rearrangement joins TRBV27 to TRBJ2-2; no clear D gene. V lost 6 bases and J lost 0, with 11 bases in between. Germline-derived CDR1 and CDR2 are MNHEY and SMNVEV (reference sequence). This CDR3 is built from 15 residues.

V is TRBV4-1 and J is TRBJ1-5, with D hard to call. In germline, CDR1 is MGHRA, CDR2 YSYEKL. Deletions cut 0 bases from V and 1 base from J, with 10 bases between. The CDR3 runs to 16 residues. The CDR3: CASSQDPGLSNQPQHF. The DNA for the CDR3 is TGCGCCAGCAGCCAAGATCCCGGTTTGAGCAATCAGCCCCAGCATTTT.

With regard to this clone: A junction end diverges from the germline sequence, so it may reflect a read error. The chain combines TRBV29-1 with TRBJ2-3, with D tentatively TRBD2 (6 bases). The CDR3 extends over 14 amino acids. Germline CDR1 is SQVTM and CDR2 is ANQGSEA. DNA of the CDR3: TGCAGCGTGGAAGGGCCGGGAGGCACAGATACGCAGTATTTT. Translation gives CSVEGPGGTDTQYF.

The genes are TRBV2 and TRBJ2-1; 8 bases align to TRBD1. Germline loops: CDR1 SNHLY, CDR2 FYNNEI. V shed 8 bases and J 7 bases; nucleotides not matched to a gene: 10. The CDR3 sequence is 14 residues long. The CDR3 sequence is CASLGQGLLNEQFF. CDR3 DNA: TGTGCCAGCCTCGGACAGGGCCTGTTGAATGAGCAGTTCTTC.